Presented here are 10 T cell receptor beta chains from one specimen sequenced in a study of blood T cells in healthy people across ages. The second PCR ran roughly 6 to 11 cycles with a sample-barcoded 5' primer and J-beta primers. TCRdb called the 5' RACE reads again in MiXCR, with one record for every CDR3 protein. The repertoire consists of approximately 820,000 distinct CDR3 sequences, with around two fifths occurring once and the leading ten covering about a fifth. The sequencing input was blood. All receptors come from a man aged 60-69 years in good health.

This clonotype was seen more than once but under ten times. The rearrangement uses TRBV6-1 and TRBJ2-1; TRBD2 aligns across 9 bases. CDR3 length: 15 residues. The J segment lost 2 bases and the V segment lost 4 bases, leaving 3 bases of the junction unmatched. The germline gives CDR1 MNHNS, CDR2 SASEGT. CDR3 coding DNA: TGTGCCAGCAGTGGGGCTAGCGGGGCCTACAATGAGCAGTTCTTC. Encoded protein: CASSGASGAYNEQFF.

The chain recombines TRBV29-1 with TRBJ2-1, with D hard to call. The J call is doubtful: the DNA matches TRBJ2-7 better. Germline lookup yields CDR1 SQVTM and CDR2 ANQGSEA. The CDR3 runs 14 residues. This CDR3 reads CSVSERSSYNEQYF. In DNA, the CDR3 is TGCAGCGTTAGCGAGAGGAGCTCCTACAATGAGCAGTACTTC.

This rearrangement joins TRBV20-1 to TRBJ2-1; 11 bases map to TRBD2. There are 14 residues in the CDR3. The J segment lost 5 bases and the V segment lost 5 bases, leaving 5 bases of the junction unmatched. Germline V gives CDR1 DFQATT, CDR2 SNEGSKA (reference sequence). The CDR3 reads CSAWRGLADNEQFF. The DNA of the CDR3 is TGCAGTGCTTGGAGGGGACTAGCGGACAATGAGCAGTTCTTC.

The chain couples TRBV29-1 to TRBJ2-3; a weak D match, TRBD1 (5 bases). CDR3 length: 14 residues. CDR1 is SQVTM, CDR2 ANQGSEA, per germline. The germline V and J ends were trimmed by 5 bases and 4 bases, with 16 bases remaining between them. The CDR3 reads CSVPSKGSPDTQYF. The CDR3 DNA sequence: TGCAGCGTTCCTTCAAAGGGGTCGCCAGATACGCAGTATTTT.

The chain combines TRBV27 with TRBJ2-2; D possibly uses TRBD1 or TRBD2 (5 bases each). V dropped 9 bases and J dropped 3 bases, with 17 bases sitting between them. The CDR3 has 15 residues. Germline V lookup: CDR1 MNHEY, CDR2 SMNVEV (reference sequence). CDR3 in DNA: TGTGCCAGTCCTCCCTGGCAGGGAGACACCGGGGAGCTGTTTTTT. Translated, it gives CASPPWQGDTGELFF.

V gene TRBV27 combines with J gene TRBJ2-1, with a possible D match to TRBD1 (7 bases). The V gene's germline CDR1 is MNHEY and CDR2 SMNVEV (reference sequence). V was clipped by 0 bases and J by 4 bases, with 19 bases between them. This CDR3 has 18 amino acids. CDR3 sequence (DNA): TGTGCCAGCAGTTTATCCCTGAGACAGGGAGGAGAGTACAATGAGCAGTTCTTC. Translation: CASSLSLRQGGEYNEQFF.

The CDR3 sequence is CASRIGQGTYNEQFF. The CDR3 DNA reads as TGTGCCAGCAGAATCGGACAGGGTACCTACAATGAGCAGTTCTTC. The chain is built from TRBV2 and TRBJ2-1; TRBD1 aligns across 8 bases. This CDR3 spans 15 amino acids. Germline V gene lookup returns CDR1 SNHLY and CDR2 FYNNEI. J was trimmed by 2 bases and V by 6 bases; bases with no gene match: 6.

In this sample, this clonotype turned up a few times. The chain is built from TRBV4-3 and TRBJ1-1; tentatively, D is TRBD1 (5 bases). From germline, CDR1 is LGHNA and CDR2 YSLEER. Trimming cost V 4 bases and J 3 bases, with 18 bases left between them. This CDR3 is 16 amino acids long. The CDR3 coding sequence is TGCGCCAGCAGCCCTGCCCCCGGGGAACAGGACACTGAAGCTTTCTTT. Translated, it gives CASSPAPGEQDTEAFF.

This chain joins TRBV5-1 and TRBJ2-3, with 12 bases identical to TRBD2. CDR3 size: 17 residues. J gave up 2 bases and V 3 bases, and 7 bases lay outside the gene matches. CDR1 and CDR2 from the germline V gene are SGHRS and YFSETQ. CDR3 bases: TGCGCCAGCAGCTCTCCCGGGACTAGCGGGTCCACAGATACGCAGTATTTT. Translating gives CASSSPGTSGSTDTQYF.

A few counts support this clonotype. The chain uses TRBV2 and TRBJ1-2, with D perhaps matching TRBD1 (5 bases). CDR1 is SNHLY and CDR2 is FYNNEI in the germline V gene. The CDR3 contains 14 residues. The V gene lost 7 bases and the J gene lost 7 bases, with 19 bases spanning the gap. CDR3 sequence: CASTRPKGLGGYTF. The CDR3, as DNA: TGTGCCAGCACTCGGCCCAAGGGGCTCGGTGGCTACACCTTC.